Listed below are T cell receptor beta chains from one sample, sequenced in a study of blood T cells in healthy people across ages. TCRdb itself ran the 5' RACE reads through MiXCR, one entry per CDR3 protein. The data hold roughly 700,000 distinct CDR3 sequences, with around 25% observed a single time. These data are also associated with another study on T cells of mothers and their children.

The sample consisted of blood. These receptors were obtained from a boy aged 5-17 years in good health. Both conserved end residues are trimmed from each CDR3. The order of the fields is V gene, CDR3 protein.

>TRBV6-4
ASSDHEQY
>TRBV12-3/TRBV12-4
ASSSVSSGANVLT
>TRBV20-1
STGPSTDTQY
>TRBV3-1
ASSPGPGLALDEQF
>TRBV6-5
ASSLGEPTNEKLF
>TRBV20-1
SASGSGETQY
>TRBV6-6
ASSSESGLGETQY
>TRBV7-9
ASSFVLYNEQF
>TRBV29-1
SAVRMEQY
>TRBV20-1
SARPQGYKETQY
>TRBV5-1
ASSFGNRGSNTEAF
>TRBV27
ASCKAGEGNIQY
>TRBV7-9
ASSSYESSYNEQF
>TRBV9
ASSAWEEETQY
>TRBV6-5
ASSMGGAAY
>TRBV9
ASSGAGETYNEQY
>TRBV5-6
ASSERGTGNEQF
>TRBV5-1
ASSFLGGTGSSGLTSYNEQF